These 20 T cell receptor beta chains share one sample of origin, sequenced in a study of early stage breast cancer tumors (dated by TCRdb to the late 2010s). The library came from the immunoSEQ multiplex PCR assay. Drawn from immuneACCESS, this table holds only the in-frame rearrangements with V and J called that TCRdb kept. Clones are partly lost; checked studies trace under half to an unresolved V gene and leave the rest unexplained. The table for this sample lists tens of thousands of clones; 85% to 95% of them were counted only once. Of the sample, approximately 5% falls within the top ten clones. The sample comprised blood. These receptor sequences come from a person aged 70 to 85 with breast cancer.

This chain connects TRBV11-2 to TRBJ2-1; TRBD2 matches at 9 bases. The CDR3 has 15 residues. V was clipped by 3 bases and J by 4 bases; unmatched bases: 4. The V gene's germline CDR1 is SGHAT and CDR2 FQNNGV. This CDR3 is CASSLTSGGYNEQFF. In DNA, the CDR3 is TGTGCCAGCAGCTTGACTAGCGGTGGTTACAATGAGCAGTTCTTC.

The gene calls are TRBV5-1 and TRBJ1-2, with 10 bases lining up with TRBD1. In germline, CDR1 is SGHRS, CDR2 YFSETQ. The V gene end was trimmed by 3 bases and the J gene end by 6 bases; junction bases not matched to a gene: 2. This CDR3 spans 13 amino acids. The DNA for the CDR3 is TGCGCCAGCAGCTGGGGGACAGGGGATGGCTACACCTTC. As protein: CASSWGTGDGYTF.

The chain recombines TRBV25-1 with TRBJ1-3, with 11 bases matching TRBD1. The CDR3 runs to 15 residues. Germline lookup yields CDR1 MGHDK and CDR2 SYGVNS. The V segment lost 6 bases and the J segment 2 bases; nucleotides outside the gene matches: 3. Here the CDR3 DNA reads TGTGCCAGCAGCCCGGGACAGGGGGCTGGAAACACCATATATTTT. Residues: CASSPGQGAGNTIYF.

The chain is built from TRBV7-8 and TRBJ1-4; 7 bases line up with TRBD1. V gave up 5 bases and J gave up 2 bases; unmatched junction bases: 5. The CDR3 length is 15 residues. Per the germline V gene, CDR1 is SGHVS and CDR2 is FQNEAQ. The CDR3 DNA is TGTGCCAGCAGCCTCGAGGGGGCGACTAATGAAAAACTGTTTTTT. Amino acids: CASSLEGATNEKLFF.

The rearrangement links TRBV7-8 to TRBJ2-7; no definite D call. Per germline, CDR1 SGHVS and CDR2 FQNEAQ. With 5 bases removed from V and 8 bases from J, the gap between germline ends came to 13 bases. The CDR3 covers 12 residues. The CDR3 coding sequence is TGTGCCAGCAGCCGTGTGGTGGAGCAGCAGTACTTC. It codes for CASSRVVEQQYF.

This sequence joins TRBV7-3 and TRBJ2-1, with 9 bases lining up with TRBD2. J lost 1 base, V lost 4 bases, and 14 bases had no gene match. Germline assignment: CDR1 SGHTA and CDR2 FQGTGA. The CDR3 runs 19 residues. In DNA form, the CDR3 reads TGTGCCAGCAGCTCCTTAGGAGGGGGTAGCGGGAGTTCCTACAATGAGCAGTTCTTC. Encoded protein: CASSSLGGGSGSSYNEQFF.

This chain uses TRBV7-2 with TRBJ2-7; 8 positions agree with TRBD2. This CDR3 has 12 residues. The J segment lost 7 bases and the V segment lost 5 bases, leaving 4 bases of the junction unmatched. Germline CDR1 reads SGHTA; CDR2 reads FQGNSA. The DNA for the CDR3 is TGTGCCAGCAGCGCCCCGGGGGGGGAGCAGTACTTC. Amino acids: CASSAPGGEQYF. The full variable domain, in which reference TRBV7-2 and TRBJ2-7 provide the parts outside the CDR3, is GAGVSQSPSNKVTEKGKDVELRCDPISGHTALYWYRQSLGQGLEFLIYFQGNSAPDKSGLPSDRFSAERTGGSVSTLTIQRTQQEDSAVYLCASSAPGGEQYFGPGTRLTVT.

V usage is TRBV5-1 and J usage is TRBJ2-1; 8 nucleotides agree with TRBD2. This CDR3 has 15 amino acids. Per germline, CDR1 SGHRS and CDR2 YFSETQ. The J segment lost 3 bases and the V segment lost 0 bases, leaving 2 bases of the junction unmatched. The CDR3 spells CASSLGGGRYNEQFF. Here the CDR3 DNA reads TGCGCCAGCAGCTTGGGCGGGGGGCGCTACAATGAGCAGTTCTTC.

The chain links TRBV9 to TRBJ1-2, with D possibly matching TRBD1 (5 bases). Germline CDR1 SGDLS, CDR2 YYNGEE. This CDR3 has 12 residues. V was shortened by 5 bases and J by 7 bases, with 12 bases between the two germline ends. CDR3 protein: CASRGQVGGYTF. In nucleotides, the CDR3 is TGTGCCAGCAGGGGGCAGGTGGGTGGCTACACCTTC.

CDR3 nucleotide sequence: TGTGCCAGCTCACCTACGAGCCTCGGGACCGGGGAGCTGTTTTTT. Translation gives CASSPTSLGTGELFF. The V gene is TRBV18, the J gene TRBJ2-2; D unresolved. V was pared by 3 bases and J by 5 bases, with 13 bases between. The CDR3 consists of 15 residues. Germline lookup yields CDR1 KGHSH and CDR2 LQKENI. Supplemented by reference TRBV18 and TRBJ2-2, the full variable domain reads NAGVMQNPRHLVRRRGQEARLRCSPMKGHSHVYWYRQLPEEGLKFMVYLQKENIIDESGMPKERFSAEFPKEGPSILRIQQVVRGDSAAYFCASSPTSLGTGELFFGEGSRLTVL.

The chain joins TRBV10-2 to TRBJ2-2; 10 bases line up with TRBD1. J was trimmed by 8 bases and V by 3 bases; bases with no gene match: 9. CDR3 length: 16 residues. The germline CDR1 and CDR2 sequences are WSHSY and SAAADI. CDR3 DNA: TGCGCCAGCAGTGATTTTTTGGACAGGGGGTCAGGGGAGCTGTTTTTT. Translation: CASSDFLDRGSGELFF.

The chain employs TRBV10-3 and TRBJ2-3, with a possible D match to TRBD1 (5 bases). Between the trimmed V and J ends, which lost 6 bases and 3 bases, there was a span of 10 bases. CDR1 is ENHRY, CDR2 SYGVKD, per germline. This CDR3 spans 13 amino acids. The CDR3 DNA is TGTGCCATCAGGGGGCAAGGGACAGATACGCAGTATTTT. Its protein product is CAIRGQGTDTQYF.

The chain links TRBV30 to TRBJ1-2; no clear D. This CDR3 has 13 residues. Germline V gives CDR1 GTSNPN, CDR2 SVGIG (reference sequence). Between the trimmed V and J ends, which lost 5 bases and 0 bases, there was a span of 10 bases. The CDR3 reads CAWDRRSNYGYTF. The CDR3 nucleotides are TGTGCCTGGGACCGGAGGTCTAACTATGGCTACACCTTC.

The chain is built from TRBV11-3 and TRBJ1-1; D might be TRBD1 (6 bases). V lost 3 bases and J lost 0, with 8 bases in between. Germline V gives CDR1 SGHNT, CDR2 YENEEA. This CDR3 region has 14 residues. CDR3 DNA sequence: TGTGCCAGCAGCTTGGACAGCTTGAACACTGAAGCTTTCTTT. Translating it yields CASSLDSLNTEAFF.

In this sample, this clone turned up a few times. In DNA form, the CDR3 reads TGCAGCGTTGCTCGACAGGGGGACGGGGAGCTGTTTTTT. This gives the protein CSVARQGDGELFF. This chain uses TRBV29-1 with TRBJ2-2; 9 nucleotides align to TRBD1. The V segment lost 4 bases and the J segment 7 bases; nucleotides outside the gene matches: 4. Looked up from germline, CDR1 is SQVTM and CDR2 is ANQGSEA. This CDR3 contains 13 residues.

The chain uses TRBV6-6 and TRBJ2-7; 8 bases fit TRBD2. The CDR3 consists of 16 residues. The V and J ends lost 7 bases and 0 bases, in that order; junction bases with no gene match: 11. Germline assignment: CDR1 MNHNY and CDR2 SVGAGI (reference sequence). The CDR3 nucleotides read TGTGCCAGCACCTCACGGGGGGGAGGGGTCTCCTACGAGCAGTACTTC. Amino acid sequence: CASTSRGGGVSYEQYF.

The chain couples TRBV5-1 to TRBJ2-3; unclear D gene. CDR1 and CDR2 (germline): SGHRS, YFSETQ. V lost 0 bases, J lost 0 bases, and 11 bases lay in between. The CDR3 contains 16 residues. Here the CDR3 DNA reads TGCGCCAGCAGCTTGGCGCTAGACTCTAGCACAGATACGCAGTATTTT. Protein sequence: CASSLALDSSTDTQYF.

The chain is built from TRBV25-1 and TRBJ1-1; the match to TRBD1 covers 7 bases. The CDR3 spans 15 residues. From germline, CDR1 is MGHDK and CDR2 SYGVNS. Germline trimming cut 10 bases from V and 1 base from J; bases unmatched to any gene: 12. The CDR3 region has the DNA TGTGCCATCGAGGGGAGACAGGGAGAGAACACTGAAGCTTTCTTT. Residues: CAIEGRQGENTEAFF.

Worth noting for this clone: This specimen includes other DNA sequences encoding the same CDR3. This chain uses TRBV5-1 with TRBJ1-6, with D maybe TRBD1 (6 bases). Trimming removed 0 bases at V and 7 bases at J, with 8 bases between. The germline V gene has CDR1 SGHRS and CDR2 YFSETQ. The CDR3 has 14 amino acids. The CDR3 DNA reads TGCGCCAGCAGCTTGGGGCAGGGGAATTCACCCCTCCACTTT. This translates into CASSLGQGNSPLHF.

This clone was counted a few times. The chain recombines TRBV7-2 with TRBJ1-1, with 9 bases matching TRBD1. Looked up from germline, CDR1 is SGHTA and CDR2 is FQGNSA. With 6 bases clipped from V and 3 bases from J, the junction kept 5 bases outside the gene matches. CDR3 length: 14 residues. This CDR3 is CASRGTGGYTEAFF. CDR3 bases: TGTGCCAGCAGAGGAACAGGGGGCTACACTGAAGCTTTCTTT. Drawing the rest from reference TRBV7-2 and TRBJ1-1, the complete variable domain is GAGVSQSPSNKVTEKGKDVELRCDPISGHTALYWYRQSLGQGLEFLIYFQGNSAPDKSGLPSDRFSAERTGGSVSTLTIQRTQQEDSAVYLCASRGTGGYTEAFFGQGTRLTVV.